This T cell receptor beta chain comes out of a study of immune evolution from preneoplasia to lung adenocarcinoma (dated by TCRdb to 2020 to 2022). Background for the entire study: No AAH lesions showed HLA loss of heterozygosity, compared with around 7% of AIS, around 14% of MIA and 30% to 35% of ADC lesions. Immune contexture across lung adenocarcinoma precursors and invasive adenocarcinoma was profiled using immune gene expression, TCR sequencing and multiplex immunofluorescence. Resected precursor lesions (AAH, AIS, MIA) and invasive adenocarcinomas were each compared against paired morphologically normal lung tissue. The sample size depended on which specimens were available, not on a prior power calculation. Whole exome sequencing and methylation data from the same cohort of nodules were integrated with the immune data. The overall cohort comprised 55 or so patients with pulmonary nodules who underwent surgical resection. A total of some 53 patients contributed TCR sequencing data. The study reported that 100 to 120 samples were used for TCR sequencing. POLYSOLVER was used to infer class I HLA alleles from exome data, and LOHHLA was used to detect allele-specific HLA loss. Results the study describes overall, beyond this receptor: Top T cell clone frequencies were highest in normal lung and appeared to decrease progressively from AAH through AIS, MIA and invasive adenocarcinoma. The highest T cell clonality was observed in KRAS-mutant nodules compared with EGFR-mutant or double wild-type lesions. The findings rested on association rather than direct causation, and larger cohorts with long-term follow-up and longitudinal biopsies were considered necessary. Because every patient came from Japan and China, how well the results apply to Western populations was uncertain. Normal lung showed the highest clonality, whereas later-stage lesions appeared to have higher T cell density and diversity but lower clonality.

Comment on this clone: This clone's antigen is unknown. No much larger clone exists at a distance of one base, and base qualities are not known.

Using the immunoSEQ hsTCRbeta Kit, TCR beta CDR3 regions were sequenced from DNA. In the original analysis: The ImmunoSEQ Analyzer was used to analyse the TCR sequencing data. T cell clonality was calculated on productive rearrangements as 1 minus Pielou's evenness. The inverse Simpson index, applied to productive templates, was used to measure T cell diversity. T cell density was defined as TCR beta template counts normalized to usable DNA, with usable DNA estimated by amplifying and sequencing housekeeping genes. Two-sided Kruskal-Wallis tests were used to compare TCR metrics between histologic stages. This immuneACCESS table, as held by TCRdb, lists in-frame sequences with V and J called but not all clones. Of the missing ones, under half trace to an unresolved V gene in checked studies; the others have no known cause. The D gene and trimming were derived from the DNA, and the V and J assignments and clone size from that table. Counted in this sample were 37,000 or so clones; about 74% of them appeared once. The top ten clones comprise about 6% of the sample.

Resection was performed on patients in Japan or China between about 2013 and 2017. Two lung cancer pathologists independently reviewed H&E slides to confirm the histologic diagnosis of every case. To enrich premalignant or tumor cells for nucleic acid extraction, macro-dissection was performed after pathologic assessment. FFPE tissue was used for DNA isolation with the AllPrep DNA/RNA FFPE Kit. V drops 5 bases and J drops 9 bases, leaving 23 bases in between. The CDR3 runs 16 residues from the cysteine to the phenylalanine. Of the read, only the CDR3 DNA is kept; its 48 bases are in frame from base 1. The germline V gene encodes CDR1 PRHDT and CDR2 FYEKMQ (reference sequence).

This TCR derives from a person between 55 and 69 years old with lung adenocarcinoma. In this chain, TRBV13 is recombined with TRBJ2-1, with TRBD2 perhaps the D gene, on 6 matching bases. The sequenced material came from FFPE invasive lung adenocarcinoma tissue. The sample's cell subset or site, from its label and the paper: frankly invasive lung adenocarcinoma (ADC). In nucleotide form, the sequence is TGTGCCAGCAGCCCCCGAGGTGGAGGGCTGAACGGTGAGCAGTTCTTC. Its protein reads: CASSPRGGGLNGEQFF.